Following are 23 T cell receptor beta chains from one sample sequenced in a study of technical replicates of blood from a handful of donors. Assay used: immunoSEQ multiplex PCR; TCRdb lists only in-frame clones, some missing. The repertoire consists of around 76,000 clones, with roughly 98% occurring once and the leading ten covering approximately 0.21%. Sequences were obtained from T cells isolated from PBMCs. The receptors come from a human donor in good health.

The chain joins TRBV28 to TRBJ2-1, with 13 positions matching TRBD2. The CDR3 spans 19 residues. V lost 5 bases to trimming and J lost 1 base; unmatched junction nucleotides: 11. Germline CDR1 MDHEN, CDR2 SYDVKM. The CDR3, as DNA: TGTGCCAGCAGTCTTGTGACTAGCGGGAGGACTGCTTCCTACAATGAGCAGTTCTTC. Amino acid sequence: CASSLVTSGRTASYNEQFF.

The chain is built from TRBV4-3 and TRBJ1-2, with D perhaps matching TRBD1 (6 bases). Trimming cost V 0 bases and J 8 bases, with 13 bases left between them. The CDR3 loop spans 14 amino acids. Germline assignment: CDR1 LGHNA and CDR2 YSLEER. The chain's CDR3 is CASSQERGAGGYTF. The CDR3 DNA reads as TGCGCCAGCAGCCAAGAACGGGGGGCGGGGGGCTACACCTTC.

The chain has TRBV9 and TRBJ2-2; 8 nucleotides agree with TRBD1. In germline, CDR1 is SGDLS, CDR2 YYNGEE. This CDR3 contains 15 residues. The J segment lost 4 bases and the V segment lost 3 bases, leaving 5 bases of the junction unmatched. Written as DNA, the CDR3 is TGTGCCAGCAGCGCCCGGACAGGGATCACCGGGGAGCTGTTTTTT. Translated, it gives CASSARTGITGELFF.

This chain joins TRBV6-1 and TRBJ2-7; D is perhaps TRBD1 (8 bases). This CDR3 spans 15 amino acids. The V gene's germline CDR1 is MNHNS and CDR2 SASEGT. Deletions cut 9 bases from V and 3 bases from J, with 21 bases between. This CDR3 reads CASFGFTGGVYEQYF. In nucleotides, the CDR3 is TGTGCCAGTTTTGGTTTCACAGGGGGGGTCTACGAGCAGTACTTC.

The rearrangement links TRBV6-1 to TRBJ2-3; TRBD1 is a possible D gene (6 bases). The CDR3 length is 12 residues. Trimming stripped 8 bases from V and 4 bases from J, with 10 bases between. CDR1 MNHNS and CDR2 SASEGT come from the germline V gene. CDR3 in amino acids: CASQRTADTQYF. Written as DNA, the CDR3 is TGTGCCAGCCAAAGGACAGCAGATACGCAGTATTTT.

The chain joins TRBV6-6 to TRBJ1-1, with D uncertain. V was clipped by 2 bases and J by 7 bases, with 14 bases between them. Germline CDR1 MNHNY, CDR2 SVGAGI (reference sequence). The CDR3 is 14 residues long. This CDR3 reads CASSYPGEVGEAFF. The DNA of the CDR3 is TGTGCCAGCAGTTACCCTGGGGAGGTAGGTGAAGCTTTCTTT.

Only one count was recorded for this clone. The gene calls are TRBV28 and TRBJ2-5; tentative D call: TRBD1 (6 bases). Germline values: CDR1 MDHEN, CDR2 SYDVKM. The CDR3 has 13 residues. The V and J ends lost 5 bases and 2 bases respectively, with 9 bases between them. Written as DNA, the CDR3 is TGTGCCAGCAGTGGCGGACAGCAAGAGACCCAGTACTTC. Protein sequence: CASSGGQQETQYF.

The chain joins TRBV6-1 to TRBJ1-1; the D is unclear. Trimming took 10 bases from V and 7 from J, leaving 13 bases between them. The CDR3 has 11 residues. Per germline, CDR1 MNHNS and CDR2 SASEGT. The CDR3 nucleotides are TGTGCCACCTTATCAAGGAGTGAAGCTTTCTTT. Translating it yields CATLSRSEAFF.

The chain has TRBV4-3 and TRBJ1-1, with D possibly matching TRBD1 (6 bases). V lost 2 bases and J 0 bases, leaving 16 bases between the germline ends. CDR3 size: 17 residues. The germline gives CDR1 LGHNA, CDR2 YSLEER. The chain's CDR3 is CASSQPGQKSMNTEAFF. The CDR3 region has the DNA TGCGCCAGCAGCCAACCGGGACAAAAGAGCATGAACACTGAAGCTTTCTTT.

The chain recombines TRBV4-3 with TRBJ1-4; D is possibly TRBD1 (6 bases). Between the trimmed V and J ends, which lost 0 bases and 10 bases, there was a span of 12 bases. Germline V CDR1 and CDR2: LGHNA, YSLEER. This CDR3 is 14 amino acids long. CDR3 loop: CASSQDGGRVKLFF. In nucleotides, the CDR3 is TGCGCCAGCAGCCAAGACGGGGGGCGCGTAAAACTGTTTTTT.

The chain employs TRBV4-1 and TRBJ1-5; TRBD1 matches at 10 bases. The CDR3 covers 14 residues. Germline lookup yields CDR1 MGHRA and CDR2 YSYEKL. V trimming: 3 bases; J trimming: 6 bases; junction bases outside the gene matches: 2. The CDR3 nucleotides read TGCGCCAGCAGCCAGACAGGGGGCAGTCAGCCCCAGCATTTT. It yields the protein CASSQTGGSQPQHF.

V gene TRBV27 combines with J gene TRBJ1-1; no clear D. The CDR3 loop spans 12 amino acids. CDR1 MNHEY and CDR2 SMNVEV come from the germline V gene (reference sequence). V was trimmed by 5 bases and J by 2 bases, leaving 6 bases between them. Here the CDR3 DNA reads TGTGCCAGCAGTCGAGGCAACACTGAAGCTTTCTTT. It yields the protein CASSRGNTEAFF.

The chain uses TRBV9 and TRBJ2-7, with a weak D call TRBD1 (6 bases). CDR1 and CDR2 from the germline V gene are SGDLS and YYNGEE. V was shortened by 5 bases and J by 0 bases, with 6 bases between the two germline ends. This CDR3 is built from 12 residues. DNA of the CDR3: TGTGCCAGCAGGGACAGCTCCTACGAGCAGTACTTC. Translation gives CASRDSSYEQYF.

V is TRBV27 and J is TRBJ1-5, with 9 bases lining up with TRBD1. CDR1 and CDR2 from the germline V gene are MNHEY and SMNVEV (reference sequence). J was trimmed by 4 bases and V by 5 bases; bases with no gene match: 15. The CDR3 runs 18 residues. The CDR3 coding sequence is TGTGCCAGCAGTCTGTCCGGGACAGGGACTTTAGTAAATCAGCCCCAGCATTTT. It is translated as CASSLSGTGTLVNQPQHF.

The chain links TRBV7-2 to TRBJ2-5; the match to TRBD1 covers 9 bases. Germline V gives CDR1 SGHTA, CDR2 FQGNSA. The V and J ends lost 0 bases and 2 bases, in that order; junction bases with no gene match: 1. The CDR3 is made up of 15 amino acids. CDR3 sequence: CASSLAGQGQETQYF. The DNA for the CDR3 is TGTGCCAGCAGCTTAGCGGGACAGGGTCAAGAGACCCAGTACTTC.

The sample holds one count of this clone. V gene TRBV7-2 combines with J gene TRBJ2-7; tentative D call: TRBD1 (6 bases). The CDR3 consists of 15 residues. Trimming left V 4 bases short and J 3 bases short, with 16 bases between. The germline V gene encodes CDR1 SGHTA and CDR2 FQGNSA. The CDR3 reads CASSSLDRDFYEQYF. The CDR3 nucleotides read TGTGCCAGCAGCTCCTTGGACAGAGATTTCTACGAGCAGTACTTC.

A single count supports this clone. This chain links TRBV6-5 with TRBJ1-1, with TRBD1 as a possible D gene (5 bases). Germline CDR1 MNHEY, CDR2 SVGAGI. The V and J ends lost 0 bases and 4 bases respectively, with 9 bases between them. This CDR3 spans 14 amino acids. The CDR3 region has the DNA TGTGCCAGCAGTTACTCGGCGGGGGGCACTGAAGCTTTCTTT. It codes for CASSYSAGGTEAFF.

The chain has TRBV29-1 and TRBJ2-3; 9 bases agree with TRBD2. This CDR3 comprises 17 residues. V was clipped by 0 bases and J by 6 bases; unmatched bases: 13. CDR1 is SQVTM and CDR2 is ANQGSEA in the germline V gene. As DNA, the CDR3 is TGCAGCGTTGAAGATAGGAGGGCGGGAGGGCCGTCGGATACGCAGTATTTT. Encoded protein: CSVEDRRAGGPSDTQYF.

The gene calls are TRBV6-4 and TRBJ1-2; 9 bases map to TRBD1. Germline-derived CDR1 and CDR2 are MRHNA and SNTAGT. The CDR3 is made up of 12 amino acids. V lost 6 bases, J lost 7 bases, and 3 bases stayed unmatched. CDR3 sequence: CASRGQGGGYTF. The CDR3 nucleotides are TGTGCCAGCAGGGGACAGGGAGGTGGCTACACCTTC.

The chain joins TRBV4-1 to TRBJ2-3, with D possibly TRBD2 on 5 matching bases. V lost 1 base and J 6 bases, leaving 20 bases between the germline ends. CDR1 is MGHRA, CDR2 YSYEKL, per germline. This CDR3 has 17 amino acids. CDR3 sequence reads: CASSQGRHEGSGDTQYF. The CDR3 DNA follows: TGCGCCAGCAGCCAAGGGCGCCACGAAGGGTCGGGGGATACGCAGTATTTT.

The CDR3 region has the DNA TGTGCCAGCAGGAGGGGGACTAGCAATCAGCCCCAGCATTTT. As protein: CASRRGTSNQPQHF. The genes are TRBV6-5 and TRBJ1-5; weak D call: TRBD1 (6 bases). Per the germline V gene, CDR1 is MNHEY and CDR2 is SVGAGI. The CDR3 sequence is 14 residues long. With 6 bases removed from V and 0 bases from J, the gap between germline ends came to 9 bases.

The gene calls are TRBV11-2 and TRBJ2-5, with a possible D match to TRBD1 (6 bases). The CDR3 consists of 15 residues. CDR1 is SGHAT and CDR2 is FQNNGV in the germline V gene. Trimming took off 5 bases at V and 5 bases at J, with 18 bases between the two ends. CDR3 sequence: CASSMGANPYETQYF. In DNA, the CDR3 is TGTGCCAGCAGCATGGGGGCTAACCCATATGAGACCCAGTACTTC.

This chain links TRBV7-6 with TRBJ1-4, with no clear D. Germline-derived CDR1 and CDR2 are SGHVS and FNYEAQ. CDR3 length: 18 amino acids. Trimming took off 0 bases at V and 3 bases at J, with 17 bases between the two ends. The CDR3 sequence is CASSLAQGSEEANEKLFF. The CDR3 DNA is TGTGCCAGCAGCTTAGCGCAAGGGTCGGAGGAAGCTAATGAAAAACTGTTTTTT.